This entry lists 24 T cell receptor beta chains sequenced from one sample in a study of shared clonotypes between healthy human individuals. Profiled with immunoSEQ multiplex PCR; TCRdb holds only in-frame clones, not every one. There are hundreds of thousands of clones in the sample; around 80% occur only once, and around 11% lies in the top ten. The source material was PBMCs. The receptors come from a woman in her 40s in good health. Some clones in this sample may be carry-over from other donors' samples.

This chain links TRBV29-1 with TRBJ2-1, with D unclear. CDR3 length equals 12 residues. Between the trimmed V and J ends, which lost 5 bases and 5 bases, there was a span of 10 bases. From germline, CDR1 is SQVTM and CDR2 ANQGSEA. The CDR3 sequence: CSVPTPHNEQFF. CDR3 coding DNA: TGCAGCGTTCCCACCCCCCACAATGAGCAGTTCTTC.

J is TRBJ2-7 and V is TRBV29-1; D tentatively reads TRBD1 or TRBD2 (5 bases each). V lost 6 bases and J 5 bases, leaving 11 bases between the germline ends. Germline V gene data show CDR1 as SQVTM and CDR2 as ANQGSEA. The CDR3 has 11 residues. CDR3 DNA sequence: TGCAGCGTGGGGGAAGCCCACGAGCAGTACTTC. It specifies CSVGEAHEQYF.

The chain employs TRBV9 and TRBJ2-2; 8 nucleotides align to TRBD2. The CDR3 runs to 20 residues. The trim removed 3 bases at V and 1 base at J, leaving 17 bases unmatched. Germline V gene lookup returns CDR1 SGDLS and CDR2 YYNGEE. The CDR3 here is CASSATASGRTSRNTGELFF. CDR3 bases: TGTGCCAGCAGCGCAACAGCTAGTGGTCGGACTAGCAGGAACACCGGGGAGCTGTTTTTT. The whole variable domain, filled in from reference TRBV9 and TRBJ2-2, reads DSGVTQTPKHLITATGQRVTLRCSPRSGDLSVYWYQQSLDQGLQFLIQYYNGEERAKGNILERFSAQQFPDLHSELNLSSLELGDSALYFCASSATASGRTSRNTGELFFGEGSRLTVL.

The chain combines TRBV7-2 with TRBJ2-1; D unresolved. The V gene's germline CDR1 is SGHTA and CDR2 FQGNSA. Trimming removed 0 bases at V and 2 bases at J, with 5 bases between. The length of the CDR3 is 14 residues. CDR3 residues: CASSLAAPYNEQFF. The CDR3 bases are TGTGCCAGCAGCTTAGCGGCACCCTACAATGAGCAGTTCTTC. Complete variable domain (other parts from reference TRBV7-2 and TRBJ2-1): GAGVSQSPSNKVTEKGKDVELRCDPISGHTALYWYRQSLGQGLEFLIYFQGNSAPDKSGLPSDRFSAERTGGSVSTLTIQRTQQEDSAVYLCASSLAAPYNEQFFGPGTRLTVL.

In DNA form, the CDR3 reads TGTGCCAGCCATGGGAGACTAGCGGGAGGTGAGCAGTTCTTC. Amino acid sequence: CASHGRLAGGEQFF. The chain has TRBV19 and TRBJ2-1; TRBD2 matches at 13 bases. J gave up 9 bases and V 9 bases, and 8 bases lay outside the gene matches. The germline CDR1 and CDR2 sequences are LNHDA and SQIVND (reference sequence). The CDR3 consists of 14 residues. Looking up the rest from reference TRBV19 and TRBJ2-1 gives the full variable domain: DGGITQSPKYLFRKEGQNVTLSCEQNLNHDAMYWYRQDPGQGLRLIYYSQIVNDFQKGDIAEGYSVSREKKESFPLTVTSAQKNPTAFYLCASHGRLAGGEQFFGPGTRLTVL.

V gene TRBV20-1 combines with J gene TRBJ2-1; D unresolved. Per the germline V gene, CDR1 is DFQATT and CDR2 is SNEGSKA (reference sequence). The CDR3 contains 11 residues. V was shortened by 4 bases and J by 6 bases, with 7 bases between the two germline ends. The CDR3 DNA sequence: TGCAGTGCTACTCGACCCAATGAGCAGTTCTTC. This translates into CSATRPNEQFF.

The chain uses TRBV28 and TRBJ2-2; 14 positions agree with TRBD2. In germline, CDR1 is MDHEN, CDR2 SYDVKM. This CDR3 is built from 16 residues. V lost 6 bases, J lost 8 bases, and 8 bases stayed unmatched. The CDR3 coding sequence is TGTGCCAGCAGCCCGGGACTAGCGGGAGAATTGGGGGAGCTGTTTTTT. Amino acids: CASSPGLAGELGELFF. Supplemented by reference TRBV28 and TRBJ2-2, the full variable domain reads DVKVTQSSRYLVKRTGEKVFLECVQDMDHENMFWYRQDPGLGLRLIYFSYDVKMKEKGDIPEGYSVSREKKERFSLILESASTNQTSMYLCASSPGLAGELGELFFGEGSRLTVL.

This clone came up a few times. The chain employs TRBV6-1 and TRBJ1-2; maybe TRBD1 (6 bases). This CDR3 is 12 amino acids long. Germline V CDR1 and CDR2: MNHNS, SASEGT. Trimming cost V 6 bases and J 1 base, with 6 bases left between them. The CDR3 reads CASRQGNYGYTF. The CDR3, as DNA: TGTGCCAGCAGACAGGGTAACTATGGCTACACCTTC.

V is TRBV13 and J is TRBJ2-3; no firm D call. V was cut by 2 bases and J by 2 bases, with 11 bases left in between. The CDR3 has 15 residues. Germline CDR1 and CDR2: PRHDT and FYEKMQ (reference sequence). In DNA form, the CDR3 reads TGTGCCAGCAGCTTACAGGCCTCTTACACAGATACGCAGTATTTT. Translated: CASSLQASYTDTQYF. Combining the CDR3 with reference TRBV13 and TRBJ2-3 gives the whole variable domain AAGVIQSPRHLIKEKRETATLKCYPIPRHDTVYWYQQGPGQDPQFLISFYEKMQSDKGSIPDRFSAQQFSDYHSELNMSSLELGDSALYFCASSLQASYTDTQYFGPGTRLTVL.

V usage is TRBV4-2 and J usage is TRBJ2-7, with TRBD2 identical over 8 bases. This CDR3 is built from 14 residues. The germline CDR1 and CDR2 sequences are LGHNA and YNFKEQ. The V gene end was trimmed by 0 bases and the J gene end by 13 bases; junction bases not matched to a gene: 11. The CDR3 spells CASSQDRASGLTYF. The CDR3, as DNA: TGTGCCAGCAGCCAAGATCGGGCTAGCGGGCTAACCTACTTC.

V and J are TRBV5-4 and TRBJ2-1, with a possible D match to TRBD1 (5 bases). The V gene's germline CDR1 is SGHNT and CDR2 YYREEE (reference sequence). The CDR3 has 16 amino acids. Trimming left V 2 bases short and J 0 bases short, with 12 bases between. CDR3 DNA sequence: TGTGCCAGCAGCTTAGGGGCAAAAAGCTCCTACAATGAGCAGTTCTTC. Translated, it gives CASSLGAKSSYNEQFF.

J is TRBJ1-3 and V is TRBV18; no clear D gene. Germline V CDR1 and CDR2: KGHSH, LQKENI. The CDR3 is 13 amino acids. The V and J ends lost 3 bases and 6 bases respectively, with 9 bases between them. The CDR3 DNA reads TGTGCCAGCTCACCGGGCGGGGAAAACACCATATATTTT. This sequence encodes CASSPGGENTIYF.

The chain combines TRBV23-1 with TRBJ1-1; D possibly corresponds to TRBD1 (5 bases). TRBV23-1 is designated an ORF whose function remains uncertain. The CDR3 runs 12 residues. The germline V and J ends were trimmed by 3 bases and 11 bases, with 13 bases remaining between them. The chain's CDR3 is CASSHAPGGAFF. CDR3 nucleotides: TGCGCCAGCAGTCATGCCCCTGGGGGGGCTTTCTTT.

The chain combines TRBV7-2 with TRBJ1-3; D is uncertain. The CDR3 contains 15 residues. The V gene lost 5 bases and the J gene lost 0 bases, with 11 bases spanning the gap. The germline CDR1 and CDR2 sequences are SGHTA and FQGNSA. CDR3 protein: CASSLGWSSGNTIYF. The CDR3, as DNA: TGTGCCAGCAGCCTTGGATGGTCCTCTGGAAACACCATATATTTT. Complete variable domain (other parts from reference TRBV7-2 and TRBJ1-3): GAGVSQSPSNKVTEKGKDVELRCDPISGHTALYWYRQSLGQGLEFLIYFQGNSAPDKSGLPSDRFSAERTGGSVSTLTIQRTQQEDSAVYLCASSLGWSSGNTIYFGEGSWLTVV.

The CDR3 DNA reads as TGTGCCAGCAGCTTGGGCGGTCCGGGACAGGATGGCTACACCTTC. Its translation: CASSLGGPGQDGYTF. This sequence joins TRBV7-2 and TRBJ1-2; TRBD1 matches at 8 bases. Per germline, CDR1 SGHTA and CDR2 FQGNSA. With 3 bases clipped from V and 6 bases from J, the junction kept 9 bases outside the gene matches. The CDR3 is 15 residues long.

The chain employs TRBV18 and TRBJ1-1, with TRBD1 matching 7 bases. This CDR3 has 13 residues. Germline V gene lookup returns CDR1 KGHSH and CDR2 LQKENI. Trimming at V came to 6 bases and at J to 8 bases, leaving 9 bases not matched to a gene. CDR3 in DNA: TGTGCCAGCTCTTACGGACAGGAGCGCGAAGCTTTCTTT. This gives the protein CASSYGQEREAFF.

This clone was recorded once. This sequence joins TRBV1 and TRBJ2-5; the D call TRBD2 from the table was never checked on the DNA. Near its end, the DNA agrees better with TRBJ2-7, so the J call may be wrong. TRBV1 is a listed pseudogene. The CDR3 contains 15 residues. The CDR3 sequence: CTSSQEGAGVSEQYF. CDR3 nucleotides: TGCACCAGCAGCCAAGAAGGAGCGGGAGTTTCCGAGCAGTACTTC.

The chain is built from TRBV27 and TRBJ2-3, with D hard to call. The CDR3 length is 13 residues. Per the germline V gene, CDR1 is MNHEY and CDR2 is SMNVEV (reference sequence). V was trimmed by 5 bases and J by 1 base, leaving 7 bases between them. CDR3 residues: CASSKTGTDTQYF. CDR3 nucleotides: TGTGCCAGCAGTAAGACTGGCACAGATACGCAGTATTTT.

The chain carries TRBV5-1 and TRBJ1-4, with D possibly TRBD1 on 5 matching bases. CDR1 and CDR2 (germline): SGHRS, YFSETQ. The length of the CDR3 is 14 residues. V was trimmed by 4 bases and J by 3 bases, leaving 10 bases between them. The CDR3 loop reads CASSRQGSNEKLFF. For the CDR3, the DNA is TGCGCCAGCAGCCGCCAGGGTTCTAATGAAAAACTGTTTTTT.

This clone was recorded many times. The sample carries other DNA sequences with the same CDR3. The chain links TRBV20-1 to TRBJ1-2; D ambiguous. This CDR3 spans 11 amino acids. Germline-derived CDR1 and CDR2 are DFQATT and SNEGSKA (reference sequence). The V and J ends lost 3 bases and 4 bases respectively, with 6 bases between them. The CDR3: CSASSVYGYTF. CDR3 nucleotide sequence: TGCAGTGCTAGTTCCGTCTATGGCTACACCTTC.

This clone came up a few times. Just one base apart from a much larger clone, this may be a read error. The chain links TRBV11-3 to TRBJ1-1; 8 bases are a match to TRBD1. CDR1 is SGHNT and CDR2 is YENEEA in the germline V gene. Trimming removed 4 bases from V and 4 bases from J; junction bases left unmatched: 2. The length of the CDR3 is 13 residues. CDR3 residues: CASSSGQGTEAFF. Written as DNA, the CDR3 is TGTGCCAGCAGCTCAGGACAGGGCACTGAAGCTTTCTTT. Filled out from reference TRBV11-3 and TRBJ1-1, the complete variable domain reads EAGVVQSPRYKIIEKKQPVAFWCNPISGHNTLYWYLQNLGQGPELLIRYENEEAVDDSQLPKDRFSAERLKGVDSTLKIQPAELGDSAVYLCASSSGQGTEAFFGQGTRLTVV.

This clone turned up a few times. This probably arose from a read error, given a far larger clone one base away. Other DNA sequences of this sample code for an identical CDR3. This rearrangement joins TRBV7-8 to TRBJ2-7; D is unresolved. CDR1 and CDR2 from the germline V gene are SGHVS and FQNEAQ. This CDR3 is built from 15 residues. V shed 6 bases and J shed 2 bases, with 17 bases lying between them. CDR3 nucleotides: TGTGCCAGCAGTTTCCTCCACTACTCACCCTACGAGCAGTACTTC. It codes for CASSFLHYSPYEQYF. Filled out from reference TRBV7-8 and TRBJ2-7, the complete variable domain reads GAGVSQSPRYKVAKRGQDVALRCDPISGHVSLFWYQQALGQGPEFLTYFQNEAQLDKSGLPSDRFFAERPEGSVSTLKIQRTQQEDSAVYLCASSFLHYSPYEQYFGPGTRLTVT.

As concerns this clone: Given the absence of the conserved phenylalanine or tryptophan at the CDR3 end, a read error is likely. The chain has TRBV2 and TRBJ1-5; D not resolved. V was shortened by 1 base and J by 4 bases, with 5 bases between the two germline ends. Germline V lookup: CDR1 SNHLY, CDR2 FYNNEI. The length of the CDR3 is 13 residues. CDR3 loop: CASSEETNQPQHL. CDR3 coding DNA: TGTGCCAGCAGTGAAGAAACGAATCAGCCCCAGCATCTT.

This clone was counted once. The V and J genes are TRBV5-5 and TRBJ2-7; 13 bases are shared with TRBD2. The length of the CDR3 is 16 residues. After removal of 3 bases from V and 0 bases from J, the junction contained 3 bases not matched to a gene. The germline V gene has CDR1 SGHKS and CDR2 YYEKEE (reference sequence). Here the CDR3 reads CASSYTSGRASYEQYF. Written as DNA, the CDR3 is TGTGCCAGCAGCTATACTAGCGGGAGGGCCTCCTACGAGCAGTACTTC.